The 14 T cell receptor beta chains in this list originate from one sample, sequenced in a study of cytomegalovirus exposure and HLA in healthy donors. With 60 Vbeta and 13 Jbeta primers, the PCR was carried out. The method was immunoSEQ multiplex PCR; TCRdb's version includes in-frame clones alone and lacks a portion of them. The sample lists approximately 90,000 clones, around 75% occurring once. The specimen sequenced was PBMCs. The receptors were gathered from a man aged 40-55 years in good health and CMV-seronegative.

This sequence joins TRBV6-6 and TRBJ1-1; 7 nucleotides align to TRBD1. The CDR3 length is 14 residues. Unmatched junction bases numbered 9, after V lost 5 bases and J lost 6 bases. Looked up from germline, CDR1 is MNHNY and CDR2 is SVGAGI (reference sequence). The CDR3 reads CASSNRQGWAEAFF. The CDR3 DNA reads as TGTGCCAGCAGTAACCGACAGGGATGGGCTGAAGCTTTCTTT.

The rearrangement uses TRBV7-9 and TRBJ2-7, with TRBD1 identical over 10 bases. The CDR3 contains 14 residues. Germline V gene lookup returns CDR1 SEHNR and CDR2 FQNEAQ (reference sequence). Losses at the gene ends were 5 bases for V and 4 bases for J; bases not matched to a gene: 5. This chain's CDR3 is CASSPGQGLYEQYF. In DNA form, the CDR3 reads TGTGCCAGCAGCCCGGGACAGGGGCTATACGAGCAGTACTTC. Drawing the rest from reference TRBV7-9 and TRBJ2-7, the complete variable domain is DTGVSQNPRHKITKRGQNVTFRCDPISEHNRLYWYRQTLGQGPEFLTYFQNEAQLEKSRLLSDRFSAERPKGSFSTLEIQRTEQGDSAMYLCASSPGQGLYEQYFGPGTRLTVT.

The rearrangement uses TRBV19 and TRBJ1-5; D may be TRBD1 (6 bases). The V end was cut by 5 bases, the J end by 0 bases, with 29 bases between. CDR3 length equals 21 residues. Germline lookup yields CDR1 LNHDA and CDR2 SQIVND (reference sequence). CDR3 DNA sequence: TGTGCCAGTAGTTTGAAAAAGGGAACGATTCAGGGGATCTCTAGCAATCAGCCCCAGCATTTT. Translation: CASSLKKGTIQGISSNQPQHF.

The V and J genes are TRBV6-1 and TRBJ2-7; tentative D call: TRBD2 (5 bases). V dropped 2 bases and J dropped 2 bases, with 16 bases sitting between them. This CDR3 is 16 amino acids long. CDR1 and CDR2 from the germline V gene are MNHNS and SASEGT. The CDR3, as DNA: TGTGCCAGCAGTGAATGGGGTCGGGGTAACGCCTACGAGCAGTACTTC. Translated, it gives CASSEWGRGNAYEQYF.

The chain is built from TRBV2 and TRBJ1-3; perhaps TRBD1 as D (6 bases). Per the germline V gene, CDR1 is SNHLY and CDR2 is FYNNEI. Trimming took 10 bases from V and 0 from J, leaving 19 bases between them. This CDR3 comprises 16 residues. CDR3 residues: CANRDTGIRSGNTIYF. CDR3 coding DNA: TGTGCCAACCGGGACACCGGAATTCGCTCTGGAAACACCATATATTTT.

This chain uses TRBV10-3 with TRBJ1-1; no firm D call. This CDR3 contains 11 residues. The germline V gene encodes CDR1 ENHRY and CDR2 SYGVKD. V lost 10 bases, J lost 2 bases, and 8 bases lay in between. CDR3 DNA: TGTGCCACCAGATTAAACACTGAAGCTTTCTTT. This translates into CATRLNTEAFF.

This clone is a singleton in its sample. This chain connects TRBV7-8 to TRBJ2-3; TRBD1 might be the D (6 bases). Trimming removed 3 bases at V and 5 bases at J, with 12 bases between. The CDR3 extends over 14 amino acids. CDR1 is SGHVS and CDR2 is FQNEAQ in the germline V gene. The CDR3 loop reads CASSLNRVRDTQYF. CDR3 coding DNA: TGTGCCAGCAGCTTGAACAGGGTTAGAGATACGCAGTATTTT.

The CDR3 is CASSPRGTGDAEQYF. Written as DNA, the CDR3 is TGTGCCAGCAGCCCTCGGGGGACAGGGGACGCCGAGCAGTACTTC. The chain carries TRBV9 and TRBJ2-7, with 10 bases fitting TRBD1. This CDR3 comprises 15 residues. V trimming: 4 bases; J trimming: 6 bases; junction bases outside the gene matches: 10. CDR1 and CDR2 (germline): SGDLS, YYNGEE.

Remarks on this clone: Other DNA variants within this sample encode the same CDR3. The J gene is TRBJ1-1, the V gene TRBV28; maybe TRBD1 (6 bases). The CDR3 runs to 14 residues. The germline V gene has CDR1 MDHEN and CDR2 SYDVKM. Trimming pared 3 bases from V and 14 bases from J, leaving 22 bases between. The CDR3 here is CASSFRGGYPGAFF. In DNA form, the CDR3 reads TGTGCCAGCAGTTTTCGGGGGGGCTATCCTGGAGCCTTCTTT.

The rearrangement links TRBV7-2 to TRBJ1-1; 8 bases fit TRBD1. This CDR3 has 12 residues. The ends lost 3 bases at V and 7 bases at J; junction bases unmatched: 1. Germline CDR1 is SGHTA and CDR2 is FQGNSA. The CDR3 sequence: CASSFGQGEAFF. The CDR3 bases are TGTGCCAGCAGCTTCGGACAGGGTGAAGCTTTCTTT.

There are a few counts of this clone. The rearrangement uses TRBV5-1 and TRBJ1-3; D remains unclear. The CDR3 consists of 12 residues. Germline assignment: CDR1 SGHRS and CDR2 YFSETQ. Deletions cut 5 bases from V and 2 bases from J, with 5 bases between. CDR3 protein: CASSRAGNTIYF. The CDR3 region has the DNA TGCGCCAGCAGTCGTGCTGGAAACACCATATATTTT.

This rearrangement joins TRBV5-1 to TRBJ2-3, with D maybe TRBD2 (6 bases). Germline lookup yields CDR1 SGHRS and CDR2 YFSETQ. Trimming cost V 6 bases and J 0 bases, with 11 bases left between them. The CDR3 is 14 amino acids. The CDR3 spells CASKGTQSTDTQYF. CDR3 DNA: TGCGCCAGCAAGGGGACTCAAAGCACAGATACGCAGTATTTT. Full variable domain (missing parts from reference TRBV5-1 and TRBJ2-3): KAGVTQTPRYLIKTRGQQVTLSCSPISGHRSVSWYQQTPGQGLQFLFEYFSETQRNKGNFPGRFSGRQFSNSRSEMNVSTLELGDSALYLCASKGTQSTDTQYFGPGTRLTVL.

The V call is TRBV5-5, the J call TRBJ1-5, with D maybe TRBD1 (6 bases). There are 15 residues in the CDR3. V gave up 2 bases and J gave up 0 bases, with 9 bases separating them. The germline gives CDR1 SGHKS, CDR2 YYEKEE (reference sequence). CDR3 loop: CASSFLQGSNQPQHF. The CDR3 region has the DNA TGTGCCAGCAGCTTCCTACAGGGTAGCAATCAGCCCCAGCATTTT.

The V and J genes are TRBV7-3 and TRBJ2-5; 7 positions agree with TRBD1. Matching the DNA end better, TRBJ2-7 makes the J call doubtful. This CDR3 contains 13 residues. The germline CDR1 and CDR2 sequences are SGHTA and FQGTGA. The CDR3, as DNA: TGTGCCAGCAGCCCCGACAGGGACCACGAGCAGTACTTC. Translating it yields CASSPDRDHEQYF.